The 27 T cell receptor beta chains below all came from one sample that was sequenced in a study of blood T cell repertoires in COVID-19. Generated by immunoSEQ multiplex PCR, the TCRdb table keeps only in-frame clones and is missing some. The sample lists roughly 250,000 clones; about nine tenths were seen once. The sequencing input was PBMCs or T cells enriched from blood (not recorded which). The receptors here all came from a woman in her thirties or forties with acute COVID-19.

The V gene is TRBV25-1, the J gene TRBJ2-1, with D hard to call. This CDR3 comprises 13 residues. Trimming shortened V by 1 base and J by 4 bases, and 5 bases separated the two germline ends. Germline loops: CDR1 MGHDK, CDR2 SYGVNS. CDR3 bases: TGTGCCAGCAGTGAATTAGTGTACAATGAGCAGTTCTTC. This codes for CASSELVYNEQFF.

V is TRBV5-8 and J is TRBJ2-1; 7 positions match TRBD1. The CDR3 has 15 residues. Losses at the gene ends were 4 bases for V and 2 bases for J; bases not matched to a gene: 6. Germline CDR1 is SGHTS and CDR2 is YDEGEE. In DNA, the CDR3 is TGTGCCAGCAGCCGACAGACAGGGCCCTACAATGAGCAGTTCTTC. Its protein product is CASSRQTGPYNEQFF.

V and J are TRBV2 and TRBJ1-2; 8 positions match TRBD1. V shed 4 bases, J shed 3 bases, and the junction held 7 bases outside the gene matches. Germline CDR1 reads SNHLY; CDR2 reads FYNNEI. The CDR3 sequence is 15 residues long. The CDR3 sequence is CASSAPGQGDYGYTF. The CDR3 DNA reads as TGTGCCAGCAGTGCCCCCGGACAGGGCGACTATGGCTACACCTTC.

The genes are TRBV28 and TRBJ2-7, with 9 positions matching TRBD1. Germline V gives CDR1 MDHEN, CDR2 SYDVKM. With 5 bases clipped from V and 10 bases from J, the junction kept 9 bases outside the gene matches. This CDR3 contains 13 residues. The CDR3 sequence: CASSTTGGRDQYF. CDR3 bases: TGTGCCAGCAGTACGACAGGGGGTAGGGACCAGTACTTC.

The V and J genes are TRBV19 and TRBJ2-7; 7 positions agree with TRBD2. This CDR3 is built from 14 residues. The germline CDR1 and CDR2 sequences are LNHDA and SQIVND (reference sequence). Unmatched junction bases numbered 7, after V lost 5 bases and J lost 3 bases. The CDR3 bases are TGTGCCAGTAGTCCCGGGGTAGCGGGCTACGAGCAGTACTTC. Its translation: CASSPGVAGYEQYF.

This sequence joins TRBV13 and TRBJ2-1; 9 nucleotides align to TRBD2. The CDR3 extends over 17 amino acids. In germline, CDR1 is PRHDT, CDR2 FYEKMQ (reference sequence). The V and J ends lost 2 bases and 4 bases, in that order; junction bases with no gene match: 9. The CDR3 DNA is TGTGCCAGCAGCTTAAATTTTTTAGCGGGGGCTTACAATGAGCAGTTCTTC. Protein: CASSLNFLAGAYNEQFF.

V is TRBV28 and J is TRBJ1-5, with a possible D match to TRBD1 (6 bases). The CDR3 sequence is 14 residues long. Germline-derived CDR1 and CDR2 are MDHEN and SYDVKM. Trimming pared 5 bases from V and 3 bases from J, leaving 11 bases between. The CDR3 DNA reads as TGTGCCAGCAGTCGGACAGCCCTCAATCAGCCCCAGCATTTT. As protein: CASSRTALNQPQHF.

V usage is TRBV5-1 and J usage is TRBJ2-7; 9 bases fit TRBD1. Germline CDR1 SGHRS, CDR2 YFSETQ. The length of the CDR3 is 16 residues. J gave up 2 bases and V 4 bases, and 10 bases lay outside the gene matches. This chain's CDR3 is CASSLDGQGPTYEQYF. The CDR3 bases are TGCGCCAGCAGCCTCGATGGACAGGGGCCTACCTACGAGCAGTACTTC. Looking up the rest from reference TRBV5-1 and TRBJ2-7 gives the full variable domain: KAGVTQTPRYLIKTRGQQVTLSCSPISGHRSVSWYQQTPGQGLQFLFEYFSETQRNKGNFPGRFSGRQFSNSRSEMNVSTLELGDSALYLCASSLDGQGPTYEQYFGPGTRLTVT.

The chain uses TRBV6-5 and TRBJ1-4, with D perhaps TRBD1 (5 bases). Germline V gene lookup returns CDR1 MNHEY and CDR2 SVGAGI. V shed 0 bases and J shed 3 bases, with 8 bases lying between them. The CDR3 is 15 amino acids. For the CDR3, the DNA is TGTGCCAGCAGTTACTCTCCAGGGCCTAATGAAAAACTGTTTTTT. Translation gives CASSYSPGPNEKLFF.

This clone was counted a few times. The chain links TRBV6-5 to TRBJ1-2, with TRBD1 as a possible D gene (6 bases). CDR1 MNHEY and CDR2 SVGAGI come from the germline V gene. Trimming left V 6 bases short and J 5 bases short, with 10 bases between. CDR3 length: 12 residues. The CDR3 region has the DNA TGTGCCAGCAGCCAGGACAGTTATGGCTACACCTTC. Translated, it gives CASSQDSYGYTF.

The J gene is TRBJ1-2, the V gene TRBV4-2; TRBD1 matches at 7 bases. V gave up 4 bases and J gave up 5 bases; unmatched junction bases: 10. Germline V gene data show CDR1 as LGHNA and CDR2 as YNFKEQ. The CDR3 runs to 15 residues. Here the CDR3 reads CASSPFGRQGYGYTF. The CDR3 DNA reads TGTGCCAGCAGCCCATTCGGAAGACAGGGATATGGCTACACCTTC.

Only one count was recorded for this clone. The chain carries TRBV7-2 and TRBJ1-2, with D perhaps TRBD1 (5 bases). V lost 0 bases, J lost 8 bases, and 13 bases lay in between. The CDR3 runs to 14 residues. Germline V lookup: CDR1 SGHTA, CDR2 FQGNSA. Here the CDR3 reads CASSLAQVVGGYTF. The CDR3 DNA reads TGTGCCAGCAGCTTAGCACAGGTCGTCGGAGGCTACACCTTC.

The count of this clone is one. This chain connects TRBV2 to TRBJ2-3, with 10 bases that match TRBD2. The CDR3 runs to 18 residues. V gave up 4 bases and J gave up 6 bases; unmatched junction bases: 16. CDR1 and CDR2 (germline): SNHLY, FYNNEI. The DNA for the CDR3 is TGTGCCAGCAGTGGATTAGCGGGGGGTTTCGGGCATTTGGATACGCAGTATTTT. It specifies CASSGLAGGFGHLDTQYF.

The rearrangement joins TRBV5-6 to TRBJ1-3; 10 bases are shared with TRBD1. The trim removed 4 bases at V and 1 base at J, leaving 8 bases unmatched. The CDR3 has 17 residues. CDR1 and CDR2 (germline): SGHDT, YYEEEE. The CDR3 is CASSLLTGGFSGNTIYF. The CDR3 DNA follows: TGTGCCAGCAGCCTACTGACAGGGGGCTTTTCTGGAAACACCATATATTTT.

This clone was picked up a small number of times. J is TRBJ1-5 and V is TRBV30; 10 bases align to TRBD1. The germline V gene has CDR1 GTSNPN and CDR2 SVGIG (reference sequence). V gave up 2 bases and J gave up 7 bases; unmatched junction bases: 8. The CDR3 length is 15 residues. The CDR3 DNA reads TGTGCCTGGAGTCCAGAGGACAGGGGGGGGCAGCCCCAGCATTTT. Encoded protein: CAWSPEDRGGQPQHF.

The chain employs TRBV24-1 and TRBJ2-1, with D hard to call. Germline V gene lookup returns CDR1 KGHDR and CDR2 SFDVKD. Trimming cost V 8 bases and J 4 bases, with 11 bases left between them. The CDR3 contains 13 residues. For the CDR3, the DNA is TGTGCCACCAAAGGTGAGGAATACAATGAGCAGTTCTTC. Residues: CATKGEEYNEQFF.

This clone appeared once. The CDR3: CASGGNNERSSTDTQYF. CDR3 sequence (DNA): TGTGCCAGCGGGGGGAATAACGAGCGATCTAGCACAGATACGCAGTATTTT. This chain uses TRBV2 with TRBJ2-3; TRBD2 might be the D (6 bases). Germline V gives CDR1 SNHLY, CDR2 FYNNEI. The CDR3 has 17 residues. Trimming shortened V by 8 bases and J by 0 bases, and 21 bases separated the two germline ends.

In DNA, the CDR3 is TGTGCCAGCAGCCAACAGGACAGCAATGGAAACACCATATATTTT. Translating gives CASSQQDSNGNTIYF. The chain employs TRBV4-2 and TRBJ1-3, with a weak D call TRBD1 (6 bases). V was cut by 2 bases and J by 3 bases, with 11 bases left in between. Per germline, CDR1 LGHNA and CDR2 YNFKEQ. The CDR3 has 15 residues.

V and J are TRBV27 and TRBJ1-2; 11 nucleotides match TRBD1. V shed 5 bases and J 4 bases; nucleotides not matched to a gene: 6. The CDR3 runs to 15 residues. CDR1 and CDR2 (germline): MNHEY, SMNVEV (reference sequence). The CDR3 nucleotides read TGTGCCAGCAGTCCGGACAGGGGGCAGGGCTATGGCTACACCTTC. Protein sequence: CASSPDRGQGYGYTF.

The rearrangement links TRBV7-6 to TRBJ2-2, with 10 positions matching TRBD2. The CDR3 consists of 17 residues. Looked up from germline, CDR1 is SGHVS and CDR2 is FNYEAQ. The V gene end was trimmed by 5 bases and the J gene end by 7 bases; junction bases not matched to a gene: 13. The CDR3 DNA sequence: TGTGCCAGCAGCCCCTCCCGGATAGCGGGAGGTAACGGGGAGCTGTTTTTT. Its protein product is CASSPSRIAGGNGELFF.

J is TRBJ2-5 and V is TRBV19; D call uncertain. This CDR3 has 10 amino acids. CDR1 and CDR2 (germline): LNHDA, SQIVND (reference sequence). With 10 bases removed from V and 6 bases from J, the gap between germline ends came to 9 bases. The DNA of the CDR3 is TGTGCCATTAAAACACAGACCCAGTACTTC. Amino acid sequence: CAIKTQTQYF.

V is TRBV24-1 and J is TRBJ2-3, with 12 bases fitting TRBD2. Trimming removed 4 bases from V and 2 bases from J; junction bases left unmatched: 6. This CDR3 is built from 17 residues. The germline V gene has CDR1 KGHDR and CDR2 SFDVKD. The CDR3 protein is CATSEQGTSGYTDTQYF. The CDR3 nucleotides read TGTGCCACCAGTGAACAGGGGACTAGCGGGTACACAGATACGCAGTATTTT.

The chain recombines TRBV30 with TRBJ2-7; 7 nucleotides line up with TRBD1. With 0 bases clipped from V and 4 bases from J, the junction kept 9 bases outside the gene matches. The CDR3 spans 15 residues. In germline, CDR1 is GTSNPN, CDR2 SVGIG (reference sequence). Written as DNA, the CDR3 is TGTGCCTGGAGTGTCAATGCGGCAGGGGGTTACGAGCAGTACTTC. Translated: CAWSVNAAGGYEQYF.

The rearrangement joins TRBV19 to TRBJ2-1; tentatively, D is TRBD2 (6 bases). CDR1 is LNHDA, CDR2 SQIVND, per germline (reference sequence). V lost 5 bases, J lost 0 bases, and 11 bases lay in between. This CDR3 is 15 amino acids long. The CDR3: CASSWDSSSYNEQFF. CDR3 sequence (DNA): TGTGCCAGTAGTTGGGACTCCAGCTCCTACAATGAGCAGTTCTTC.

This chain links TRBV30 with TRBJ1-1, with 12 bases aligning to TRBD1. The V and J ends lost 7 bases and 1 base, in that order; junction bases with no gene match: 10. CDR1 GTSNPN and CDR2 SVGIG come from the germline V gene (reference sequence). This CDR3 has 16 residues. The CDR3: CAYNDGTGGSNTEAFF. The CDR3 coding sequence is TGTGCCTACAATGACGGGACAGGGGGCTCGAACACTGAAGCTTTCTTT.

The chain carries TRBV24-1 and TRBJ2-1, with 9 bases fitting TRBD2. This CDR3 is 12 amino acids long. CDR1 and CDR2 (germline): KGHDR, SFDVKD. J was trimmed by 9 bases and V by 5 bases; bases with no gene match: 1. CDR3 protein: CATSALAGEQFF. CDR3 nucleotides: TGTGCCACCAGTGCACTAGCGGGTGAGCAGTTCTTC.

The genes are TRBV28 and TRBJ1-2; 7 bases line up with TRBD1. There are 14 residues in the CDR3. Trimming cost V 2 bases and J 8 bases; bases outside gene matches: 8. Germline CDR1 and CDR2: MDHEN and SYDVKM. The CDR3 protein is CASSLGDRVIGYTF. CDR3 DNA sequence: TGTGCCAGCAGTTTAGGAGACAGGGTAATCGGCTACACCTTC.